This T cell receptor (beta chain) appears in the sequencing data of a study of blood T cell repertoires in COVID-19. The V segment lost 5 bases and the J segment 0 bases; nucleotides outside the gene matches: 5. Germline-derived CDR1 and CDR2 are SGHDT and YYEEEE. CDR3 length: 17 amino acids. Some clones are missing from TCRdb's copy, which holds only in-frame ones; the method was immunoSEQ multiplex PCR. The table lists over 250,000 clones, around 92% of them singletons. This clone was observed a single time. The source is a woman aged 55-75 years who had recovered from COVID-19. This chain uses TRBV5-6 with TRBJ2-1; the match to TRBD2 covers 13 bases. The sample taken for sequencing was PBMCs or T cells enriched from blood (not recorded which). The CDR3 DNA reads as TGTGCCAGCAGGGGACTAGCGGGGCTCAGCTCCTACAATGAGCAGTTCTTC. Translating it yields CASRGLAGLSSYNEQFF. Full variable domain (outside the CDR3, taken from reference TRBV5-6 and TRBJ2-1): DAGVTQSPTHLIKTRGQQVTLRCSPKSGHDTVSWYQQALGQGPQFIFQYYEEEERQRGNFPDRFSGHQFPNYSSELNVNALLLGDSALYLCASRGLAGLSSYNEQFFGPGTRLTVL.